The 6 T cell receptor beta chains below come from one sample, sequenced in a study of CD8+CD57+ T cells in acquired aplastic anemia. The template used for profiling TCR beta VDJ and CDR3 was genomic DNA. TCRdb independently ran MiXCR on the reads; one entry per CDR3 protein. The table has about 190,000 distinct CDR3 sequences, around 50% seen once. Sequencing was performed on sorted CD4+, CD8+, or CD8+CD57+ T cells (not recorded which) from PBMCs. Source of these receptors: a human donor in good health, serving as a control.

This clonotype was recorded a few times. The CDR3 DNA reads as TGTGCCAGTAACCCGGGAGGGCGCTCCTTTTCCGAAGAGACCCAGTACTTC. Its protein is CASNPGGRSFSEETQYF. The chain employs TRBV19 and TRBJ2-5, with TRBD2 identical over 8 bases. The V gene end was trimmed by 7 bases and the J gene end by 3 bases; junction bases not matched to a gene: 16. CDR1 is LNHDA, CDR2 SQIVND, per germline (reference sequence). The CDR3 runs 17 residues.

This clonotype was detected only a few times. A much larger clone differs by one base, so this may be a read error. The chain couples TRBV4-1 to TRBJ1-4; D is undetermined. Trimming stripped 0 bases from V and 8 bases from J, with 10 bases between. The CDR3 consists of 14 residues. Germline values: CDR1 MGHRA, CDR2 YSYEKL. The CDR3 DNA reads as TGCGCCAGCAGCCAAGATACGGGTATGGAAAAACTGTTTTTT. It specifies CASSQDTGMEKLFF.

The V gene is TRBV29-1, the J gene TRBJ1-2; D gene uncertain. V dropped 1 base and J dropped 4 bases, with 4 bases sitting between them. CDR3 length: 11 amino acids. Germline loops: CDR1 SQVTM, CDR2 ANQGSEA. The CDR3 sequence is CSVEVAYGYTF. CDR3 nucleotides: TGCAGCGTTGAAGTTGCCTATGGCTACACCTTC.

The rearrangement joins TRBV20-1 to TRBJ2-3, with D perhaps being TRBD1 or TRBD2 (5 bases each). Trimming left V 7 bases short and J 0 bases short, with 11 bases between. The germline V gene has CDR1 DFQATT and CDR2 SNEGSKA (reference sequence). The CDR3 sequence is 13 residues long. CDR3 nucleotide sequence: TGCAGTGTGCCGGGGCCCAGCACAGATACGCAGTATTTT. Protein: CSVPGPSTDTQYF.

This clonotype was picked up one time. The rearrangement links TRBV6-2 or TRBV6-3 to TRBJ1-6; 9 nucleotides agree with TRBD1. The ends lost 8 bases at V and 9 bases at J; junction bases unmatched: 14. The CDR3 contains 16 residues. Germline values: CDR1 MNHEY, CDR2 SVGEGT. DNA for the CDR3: TGTGCCAGCCGACCGACCGGGACAGGGACAATTTCACCCCTCCACTTT. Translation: CASRPTGTGTISPLHF.

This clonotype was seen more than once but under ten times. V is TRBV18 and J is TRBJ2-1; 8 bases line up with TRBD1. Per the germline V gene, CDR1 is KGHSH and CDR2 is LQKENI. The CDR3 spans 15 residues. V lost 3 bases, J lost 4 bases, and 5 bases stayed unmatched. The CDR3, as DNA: TGTGCCAGCTCACCGGTCAGGGGGCCTTACAATGAGCAGTTCTTC. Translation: CASSPVRGPYNEQFF.